These 14 T cell receptor beta chains were sequenced from one sample in a study of cytomegalovirus exposure and HLA in healthy donors (dated by TCRdb to the late 2010s). Libraries were constructed by the immunoSEQ multiplex PCR assay. For the multiplex PCR, a mixture combining 60 forward primers for TCR Vbeta segments and 13 reverse primers for TCR Jbeta segments was used. The table comes from immuneACCESS by way of TCRdb, which keeps in-frame sequences with V and J called. Part of the clones is missing from these tables; in studies checked, under half for an unresolved V gene and the rest for unknown reasons. Across this sample there are 120,000 or so clones, with over 65% seen only once. The ten largest clones capture about 8.3% of the sample. What was sequenced was PBMCs. The receptor set was obtained from a woman aged 40 to 50 in good health and CMV-seropositive.

This clone was recorded only once. J is TRBJ1-2 and V is TRBV18; a possible D gene is TRBD1 (5 bases). The CDR3 is 15 residues long. The germline V gene encodes CDR1 KGHSH and CDR2 LQKENI. The ends were cut back, 0 bases at V and 7 bases at J, with 15 bases in the middle. The DNA for the CDR3 is TGTGCCAGCTCACCACCGGGCGGGACCCGGACTGGCTACACCTTC. Protein product: CASSPPGGTRTGYTF.

This sequence joins TRBV5-1 and TRBJ1-2; 8 bases agree with TRBD1. Germline CDR1 reads SGHRS; CDR2 reads YFSETQ. This CDR3 spans 15 amino acids. V lost 0 bases to trimming and J lost 2 bases; unmatched junction nucleotides: 3. CDR3 region: CASSLVQGENYGYTF. The CDR3 DNA follows: TGCGCCAGCAGCTTGGTACAGGGGGAGAACTATGGCTACACCTTC.

This rearrangement joins TRBV28 to TRBJ2-5, with 8 bases matching TRBD1. Germline V gene sequence: CDR1 MDHEN, CDR2 SYDVKM. V shed 7 bases, J shed 5 bases, and the junction held 9 bases outside the gene matches. The CDR3 loop spans 14 amino acids. CDR3 sequence (DNA): TGTGCCAGCACAATACAGGGGGTAGAGGAGACCCAGTACTTC. Its protein product is CASTIQGVEETQYF. The full variable domain, in which reference TRBV28 and TRBJ2-5 provide the parts outside the CDR3, is DVKVTQSSRYLVKRTGEKVFLECVQDMDHENMFWYRQDPGLGLRLIYFSYDVKMKEKGDIPEGYSVSREKKERFSLILESASTNQTSMYLCASTIQGVEETQYFGPGTRLLVL.

CDR3 amino acids: CASSQDVTRNEQFF. CDR3 DNA: TGCGCCAGCAGCCAAGATGTGACTAGGAATGAGCAGTTCTTC. The genes are TRBV4-1 and TRBJ2-1, with D possibly matching TRBD2 (6 bases). Trimming stripped 0 bases from V and 7 bases from J, with 10 bases between. Germline CDR1 MGHRA, CDR2 YSYEKL. CDR3 size: 14 residues.

V is TRBV5-1 and J is TRBJ2-7, with D uncertain. This CDR3 is 13 amino acids long. Deletions cut 2 bases from V and 0 bases from J, with 6 bases between. CDR1 SGHRS and CDR2 YFSETQ come from the germline V gene. The chain's CDR3 is CASSFASSYEQYF. CDR3 DNA sequence: TGCGCCAGCAGCTTCGCCAGCTCCTACGAGCAGTACTTC.

The chain uses TRBV5-1 and TRBJ2-4; 10 nucleotides match TRBD1. The germline V gene encodes CDR1 SGHRS and CDR2 YFSETQ. The J segment lost 1 base and the V segment lost 4 bases, leaving 8 bases of the junction unmatched. The CDR3 contains 17 residues. This chain's CDR3 is CASSPGTGEGAKNIQYF. The CDR3 nucleotides read TGCGCCAGCAGCCCAGGGACAGGGGAGGGGGCCAAAAACATTCAGTACTTC. Combining the CDR3 with reference TRBV5-1 and TRBJ2-4 gives the whole variable domain KAGVTQTPRYLIKTRGQQVTLSCSPISGHRSVSWYQQTPGQGLQFLFEYFSETQRNKGNFPGRFSGRQFSNSRSEMNVSTLELGDSALYLCASSPGTGEGAKNIQYFGAGTRLSVL.

The V and J genes are TRBV9 and TRBJ2-1; 10 nucleotides agree with TRBD1. V shed 3 bases and J 4 bases; nucleotides not matched to a gene: 10. Germline CDR1 SGDLS, CDR2 YYNGEE. The CDR3 is 17 residues long. CDR3 DNA sequence: TGTGCCAGCAGCGAAGGCACCGGGACAGGGGTATACAATGAGCAGTTCTTC. This encodes CASSEGTGTGVYNEQFF.

The chain links TRBV4-1 to TRBJ2-5, with TRBD1 as a possible D gene (6 bases). V lost 0 bases and J lost 0, with 11 bases in between. This CDR3 contains 16 residues. Germline V gene sequence: CDR1 MGHRA, CDR2 YSYEKL. The CDR3: CASSQDNQGYQETQYF. In DNA form, the CDR3 reads TGCGCCAGCAGCCAAGATAACCAGGGGTACCAAGAGACCCAGTACTTC.

This sequence joins TRBV11-2 and TRBJ2-3; D is unresolved. The CDR3 sequence is 12 residues long. Germline V gives CDR1 SGHAT, CDR2 FQNNGV. The V end was cut by 5 bases, the J end by 2 bases, with 5 bases between. The CDR3 here is CASSPNTDTQYF. The CDR3 nucleotides read TGTGCCAGCAGCCCAAACACAGATACGCAGTATTTT. The full variable domain, in which reference TRBV11-2 and TRBJ2-3 provide the parts outside the CDR3, is EAGVAQSPRYKIIEKRQSVAFWCNPISGHATLYWYQQILGQGPKLLIQFQNNGVVDDSQLPKDRFSAERLKGVDSTLKIQPAKLEDSAVYLCASSPNTDTQYFGPGTRLTVL.

The rearrangement uses TRBV30 and TRBJ1-1; the D gene is possibly TRBD1 (6 bases). Trimming stripped 2 bases from V and 5 bases from J, with 18 bases between. This CDR3 is 15 amino acids long. Germline CDR1 is GTSNPN and CDR2 is SVGIG (reference sequence). CDR3 in DNA: TGTGCCTGGAGTCCACAACAGGGTTTCGGAACTGAAGCTTTCTTT. As protein: CAWSPQQGFGTEAFF.

In its sample, this clone was seen a few times. The rearrangement joins TRBV6-6 to TRBJ2-7; D not resolved. The germline CDR1 and CDR2 sequences are MNHNY and SVGAGI (reference sequence). Trimming left V 2 bases short and J 0 bases short, with 5 bases between. The CDR3 totals 13 residues. CDR3 DNA sequence: TGTGCCAGCAGTTACACCAGCTCCTACGAGCAGTACTTC. Translated: CASSYTSSYEQYF.

The rearrangement uses TRBV11-2 and TRBJ1-2; D remains unclear. Between the trimmed V and J ends, which lost 5 bases and 3 bases, there was a span of 16 bases. This CDR3 is built from 15 residues. The V gene's germline CDR1 is SGHAT and CDR2 FQNNGV. CDR3 protein: CASSRFDEADYGYTF. CDR3 sequence (DNA): TGTGCCAGCAGCCGATTCGATGAGGCAGACTATGGCTACACCTTC.

This chain connects TRBV6-6 to TRBJ1-1; D is perhaps TRBD1 (5 bases). This CDR3 spans 14 amino acids. V was shortened by 6 bases and J by 10 bases, with 21 bases between the two germline ends. The germline V gene has CDR1 MNHNY and CDR2 SVGAGI (reference sequence). The CDR3 region is CASSPGGTLIGAFF. The CDR3 DNA reads TGTGCCAGCAGCCCCGGGGGGACGCTTATCGGAGCTTTCTTT.

The table lists this clone with a few counts. The chain is built from TRBV28 and TRBJ2-7; 9 bases line up with TRBD2. Germline V lookup: CDR1 MDHEN, CDR2 SYDVKM. The CDR3 covers 15 residues. J lost 3 bases, V lost 7 bases, and 10 bases had no gene match. CDR3 loop: CASTAVAGDGYEQYF. In nucleotides, the CDR3 is TGTGCCAGCACTGCGGTAGCGGGAGACGGCTACGAGCAGTACTTC.